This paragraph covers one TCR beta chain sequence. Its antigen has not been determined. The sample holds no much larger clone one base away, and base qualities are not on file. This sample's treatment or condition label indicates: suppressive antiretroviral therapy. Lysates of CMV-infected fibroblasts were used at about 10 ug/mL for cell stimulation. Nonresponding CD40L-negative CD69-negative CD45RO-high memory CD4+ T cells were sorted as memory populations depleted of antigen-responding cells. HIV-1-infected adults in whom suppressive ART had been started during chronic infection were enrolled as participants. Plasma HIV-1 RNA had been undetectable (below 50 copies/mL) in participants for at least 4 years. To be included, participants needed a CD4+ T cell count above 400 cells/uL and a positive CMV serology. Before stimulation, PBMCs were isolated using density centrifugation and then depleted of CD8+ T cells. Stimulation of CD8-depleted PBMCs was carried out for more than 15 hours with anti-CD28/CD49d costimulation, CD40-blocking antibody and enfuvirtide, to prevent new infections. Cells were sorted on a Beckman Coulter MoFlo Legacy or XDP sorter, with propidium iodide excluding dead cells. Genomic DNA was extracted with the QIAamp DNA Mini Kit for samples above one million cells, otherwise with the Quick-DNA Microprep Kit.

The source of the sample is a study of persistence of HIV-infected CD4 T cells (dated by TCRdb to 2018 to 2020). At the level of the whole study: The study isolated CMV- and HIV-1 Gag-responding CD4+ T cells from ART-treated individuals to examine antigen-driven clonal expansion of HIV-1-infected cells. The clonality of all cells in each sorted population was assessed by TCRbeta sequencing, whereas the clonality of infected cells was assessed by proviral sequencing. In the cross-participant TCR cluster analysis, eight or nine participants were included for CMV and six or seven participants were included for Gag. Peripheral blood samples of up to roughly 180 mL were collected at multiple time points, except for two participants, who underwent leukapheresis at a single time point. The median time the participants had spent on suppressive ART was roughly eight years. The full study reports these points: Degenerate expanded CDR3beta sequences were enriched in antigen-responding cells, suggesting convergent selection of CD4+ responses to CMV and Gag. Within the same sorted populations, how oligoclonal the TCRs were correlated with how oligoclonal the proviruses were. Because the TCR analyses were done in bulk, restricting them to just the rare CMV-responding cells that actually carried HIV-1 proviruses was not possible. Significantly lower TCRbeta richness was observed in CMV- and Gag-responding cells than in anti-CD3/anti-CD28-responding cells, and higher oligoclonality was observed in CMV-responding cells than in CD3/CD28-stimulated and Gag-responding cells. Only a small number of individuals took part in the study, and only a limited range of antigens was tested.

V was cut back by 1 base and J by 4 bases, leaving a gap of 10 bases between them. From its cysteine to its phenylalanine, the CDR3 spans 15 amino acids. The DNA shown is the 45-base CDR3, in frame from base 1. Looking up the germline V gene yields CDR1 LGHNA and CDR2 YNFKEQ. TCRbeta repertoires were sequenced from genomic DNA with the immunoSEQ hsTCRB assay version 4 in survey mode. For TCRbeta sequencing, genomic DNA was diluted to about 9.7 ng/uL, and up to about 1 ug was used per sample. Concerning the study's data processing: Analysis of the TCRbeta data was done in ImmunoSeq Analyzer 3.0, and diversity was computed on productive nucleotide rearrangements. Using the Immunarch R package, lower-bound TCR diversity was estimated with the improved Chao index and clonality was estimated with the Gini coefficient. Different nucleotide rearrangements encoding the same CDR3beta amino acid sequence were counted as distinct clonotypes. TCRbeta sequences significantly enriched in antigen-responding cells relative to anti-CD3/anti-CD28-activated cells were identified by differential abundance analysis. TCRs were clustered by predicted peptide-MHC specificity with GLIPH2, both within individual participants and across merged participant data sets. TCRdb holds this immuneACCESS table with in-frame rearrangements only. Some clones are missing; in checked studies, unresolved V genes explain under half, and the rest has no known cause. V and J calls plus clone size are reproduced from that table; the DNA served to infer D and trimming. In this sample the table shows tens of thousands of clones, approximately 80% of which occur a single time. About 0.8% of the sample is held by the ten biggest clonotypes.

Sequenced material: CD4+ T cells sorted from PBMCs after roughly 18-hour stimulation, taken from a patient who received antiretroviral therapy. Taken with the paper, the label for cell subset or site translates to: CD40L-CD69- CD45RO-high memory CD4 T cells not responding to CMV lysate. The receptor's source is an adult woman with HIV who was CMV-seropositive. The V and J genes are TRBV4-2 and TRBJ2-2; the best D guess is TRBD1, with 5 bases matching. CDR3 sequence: CASSQVHQGTGELFF. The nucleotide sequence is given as TGTGCCAGCAGCCAAGTCCATCAGGGCACCGGGGAGCTGTTTTTT.